This passage covers 32 T cell receptor beta chains from one sample sequenced in a study of cytomegalovirus exposure and HLA in healthy donors (dated by TCRdb to 2017 to 2019). Receptor amplification or capture employed the immunoSEQ multiplex PCR assay. TCRdb provides this immuneACCESS table in a form limited to in-frame rearrangements. Some clones are lacking; in checked studies, under half of them reflect an unresolved V gene, and why the rest are absent is not known. Counted in this sample were 300,000 to 400,000 clones; 75% to 90% of them appeared once. Of the sample, roughly 0.8% is held by the ten largest clones. The specimen was PBMCs. These receptors were collected from a woman aged 18-29 years in good health and CMV-seronegative.

This clone is a singleton in its sample. The chain carries TRBV27 and TRBJ2-7; D may be TRBD2 (6 bases). CDR3 size: 16 residues. V was pared by 1 base and J by 3 bases, with 16 bases between. Germline CDR1 MNHEY, CDR2 SMNVEV (reference sequence). The CDR3 coding sequence is TGTGCCAGCAGTTTATACCAGCCTCTCGGGGGCTACGAGCAGTACTTC. The encoded protein is CASSLYQPLGGYEQYF.

The rearrangement links TRBV7-9 to TRBJ2-7; TRBD1 agrees at 7 bases. CDR3 size: 15 residues. The J segment lost 2 bases and the V segment lost 5 bases, leaving 9 bases of the junction unmatched. The germline gives CDR1 SEHNR, CDR2 FQNEAQ (reference sequence). The CDR3 DNA reads TGTGCCAGCAGCCCCCCCGTGACAGGGACCTACGAGCAGTACTTC. Its protein is CASSPPVTGTYEQYF.

The V and J genes are TRBV15 and TRBJ2-7; D unresolved. The germline V gene encodes CDR1 LNHNV and CDR2 YYDKDF (reference sequence). The CDR3 consists of 14 residues. V shed 3 bases and J shed 2 bases, with 11 bases lying between them. This CDR3 reads CATSRPRIPYEQYF. CDR3 nucleotide sequence: TGTGCCACCAGCAGGCCGCGCATCCCCTACGAGCAGTACTTC.

A single count supports this clone. CDR3 loop: CASSWHYTGELFF. Written as DNA, the CDR3 is TGCGCCAGCAGCTGGCATTACACCGGGGAGCTGTTTTTT. The chain uses TRBV5-1 and TRBJ2-2; no clear D gene. From germline, CDR1 is SGHRS and CDR2 YFSETQ. V was cut by 3 bases and J by 3 bases, with 6 bases left in between. The CDR3 has 13 amino acids.

The sample holds one count of this clone. The chain has TRBV29-1 and TRBJ2-1; 7 bases line up with TRBD1. After removal of 6 bases from V and 6 bases from J, the junction contained 14 bases not matched to a gene. Germline V gene sequence: CDR1 SQVTM, CDR2 ANQGSEA. The CDR3 spans 15 residues. CDR3 nucleotides: TGCAGCGTGGAGTTTACAGGGGTCCCCCCCAATGAGCAGTTCTTC. This encodes CSVEFTGVPPNEQFF.

This clone has just a few counts. The V call is TRBV29-1, the J call TRBJ1-2; 8 nucleotides align to TRBD1. Germline V gene lookup returns CDR1 SQVTM and CDR2 ANQGSEA. This CDR3 spans 12 amino acids. Germline trimming cut 7 bases from V and 6 bases from J; bases unmatched to any gene: 7. The CDR3 nucleotides read TGCAGCGCCCCACAGGGGGTGCATGGCTACACCTTC. Translating gives CSAPQGVHGYTF.

This clone showed up just a few times. The chain recombines TRBV28 with TRBJ2-7, with 9 bases lining up with TRBD1. From germline, CDR1 is MDHEN and CDR2 SYDVKM. V dropped 8 bases and J dropped 6; count of bases not matched to a gene: 11. This CDR3 region has 14 residues. The CDR3 nucleotides read TGTGCCAGCTCCACCCCGGGACAGGGCGTCGAGCAGTACTTC. It translates to CASSTPGQGVEQYF.

This chain connects TRBV5-4 to TRBJ2-7; TRBD1 might be the D (6 bases). The CDR3 runs 14 residues. CDR1 is SGHNT and CDR2 is YYREEE in the germline V gene (reference sequence). Trimming left V 4 bases short and J 4 bases short, with 15 bases between. CDR3 protein: CASSPGTHLYEQYF. The CDR3, as DNA: TGTGCCAGCAGCCCCGGGACACACCTATACGAGCAGTACTTC.

The V gene is TRBV30, the J gene TRBJ1-2; D unresolved. This CDR3 contains 12 residues. V was shortened by 5 bases and J by 7 bases, with 14 bases between the two germline ends. Germline V gene sequence: CDR1 GTSNPN, CDR2 SVGIG (reference sequence). The CDR3 reads CAWRGPGSGYTF. The CDR3 coding sequence is TGTGCCTGGCGCGGCCCCGGTTCTGGCTACACCTTC.

V usage is TRBV5-8 and J usage is TRBJ1-5; D gene unclear. In germline, CDR1 is SGHTS, CDR2 YDEGEE. V was pared by 1 base and J by 0 bases, with 5 bases between. The CDR3 consists of 14 residues. The CDR3 sequence is CASSLRVSNQPQHF. The CDR3 nucleotides are TGTGCCAGCAGCTTGCGCGTTAGCAATCAGCCCCAGCATTTT.

This chain joins TRBV19 and TRBJ2-5; possibly TRBD2 for D (6 bases). Germline V lookup: CDR1 LNHDA, CDR2 SQIVND (reference sequence). Trimming cost V 7 bases and J 2 bases, with 11 bases left between them. The CDR3 extends over 13 amino acids. CDR3 sequence (DNA): TGTGCCAGTACCGGGACTCCTCAAGAGACCCAGTACTTC. Its translation is CASTGTPQETQYF.

In this sample, this clone turned up a few times. The CDR3 DNA reads TGCGCCAGCAGCCAGGGGGCCAACACTGAAGCTTTCTTT. Amino acids: CASSQGANTEAFF. This chain uses TRBV4-1 with TRBJ1-1, with D possibly being TRBD1 (6 bases). In germline, CDR1 is MGHRA, CDR2 YSYEKL. The CDR3 runs 13 residues. V was trimmed by 3 bases and J by 2 bases, leaving 7 bases between them.

The chain uses TRBV4-2 and TRBJ2-2; a possible D gene is TRBD1 (6 bases). Germline values: CDR1 LGHNA, CDR2 YNFKEQ. V lost 0 bases to trimming and J lost 6 bases, with 23 bases between them. CDR3 length equals 19 residues. The CDR3, as DNA: TGTGCCAGCAGCCAAGATCGATTTATGGGCAGGGGCGGATCCGGGGAGCTGTTTTTT. Amino acid sequence: CASSQDRFMGRGGSGELFF.

The chain carries TRBV6-5 and TRBJ2-1; 10 bases map to TRBD1. The CDR3 consists of 14 residues. Losses at the gene ends were 6 bases for V and 7 bases for J; bases not matched to a gene: 6. Per germline, CDR1 MNHEY and CDR2 SVGAGI. CDR3 sequence (DNA): TGTGCCAGCAGAAGGACAGGGGGACGAAATGAGCAGTTCTTC. Translating gives CASRRTGGRNEQFF.

The V and J genes are TRBV30 and TRBJ2-7, with D unclear. Trimming stripped 5 bases from V and 3 bases from J, with 11 bases between. The CDR3 is 12 residues long. The germline V gene has CDR1 GTSNPN and CDR2 SVGIG (reference sequence). CDR3 coding DNA: TGTGCCTGGGGATCGACGGGCTACGAGCAGTACTTC. Translation: CAWGSTGYEQYF.

The rearrangement uses TRBV2 and TRBJ1-2; a possible D gene is TRBD1 (5 bases). V dropped 6 bases and J dropped 4 bases, with 21 bases sitting between them. The CDR3 contains 16 residues. CDR1 and CDR2 (germline): SNHLY, FYNNEI. DNA for the CDR3: TGTGCCAGCAGCACTCTTATAACAGGAGCCTTCTATGGCTACACCTTC. Amino acids: CASSTLITGAFYGYTF.

The sample holds one count of this clone. This chain uses TRBV7-9 with TRBJ1-2; the D gene is possibly TRBD1 (5 bases). The CDR3 length is 14 residues. Deletions cut 1 base from V and 7 bases from J, with 13 bases between. The V gene's germline CDR1 is SEHNR and CDR2 FQNEAQ (reference sequence). CDR3 region: CASSLEARGGGYTF. Here the CDR3 DNA reads TGTGCCAGCAGCTTAGAGGCACGCGGGGGTGGCTACACCTTC. Based on the CDR3 plus reference TRBV7-9 and TRBJ1-2, the full variable domain is DTGVSQNPRHKITKRGQNVTFRCDPISEHNRLYWYRQTLGQGPEFLTYFQNEAQLEKSRLLSDRFSAERPKGSFSTLEIQRTEQGDSAMYLCASSLEARGGGYTFGSGTRLTVV.

This clone has only one observation. V is TRBV10-1 and J is TRBJ2-7; D not certain. CDR3 length equals 15 residues. Germline-derived CDR1 and CDR2 are WNHNN and SYGVQD (reference sequence). With 3 bases removed from V and 0 bases from J, the gap between germline ends came to 12 bases. This chain's CDR3 is CASSDSLGSSYEQYF. As DNA, the CDR3 is TGCGCCAGCAGTGACTCCCTAGGTAGCTCCTACGAGCAGTACTTC.

The gene calls are TRBV5-1 and TRBJ2-5; a possible D gene is TRBD1 (5 bases). Germline CDR1 is SGHRS and CDR2 is YFSETQ. The CDR3 consists of 13 residues. V was cut by 4 bases and J by 3 bases, with 10 bases left in between. CDR3 residues: CASSPAGKETQYF. The CDR3 nucleotides are TGCGCCAGCAGCCCGGCAGGGAAAGAGACCCAGTACTTC.

The CDR3, as DNA: TGTGCCAGCAGTTTTTTACAGAACACTGAAGCTTTCTTT. Amino acid sequence: CASSFLQNTEAFF. The rearrangement joins TRBV28 to TRBJ1-1; D unclear. Germline CDR1 MDHEN, CDR2 SYDVKM. The CDR3 has 13 residues. V shed 3 bases and J shed 1 base, with 6 bases lying between them.

CDR3 sequence: CASYTDRAYEQYF. The CDR3 nucleotides read TGTGCCAGCTATACAGATAGAGCCTACGAGCAGTACTTC. The chain carries TRBV6-1 and TRBJ2-7, with unresolved D. The V end lost 8 bases, the J end lost 2 bases, and 13 bases lay between the germline ends. Germline-derived CDR1 and CDR2 are MNHNS and SASEGT. The CDR3 is made up of 13 amino acids.

This clone has only a few counts. This chain links TRBV2 with TRBJ1-4; 10 bases align to TRBD1. V gave up 7 bases and J gave up 4 bases; unmatched junction bases: 9. Germline loops: CDR1 SNHLY, CDR2 FYNNEI. The length of the CDR3 is 16 residues. The chain's CDR3 is CASTRRGTGDNEKLFF. The CDR3 DNA sequence: TGTGCCAGCACCCGACGAGGGACAGGGGATAATGAAAAACTGTTTTTT.

This chain connects TRBV11-3 to TRBJ1-4, with D possibly being TRBD1 (5 bases). Germline values: CDR1 SGHNT, CDR2 YENEEA. V was trimmed by 7 bases and J by 8 bases, leaving 17 bases between them. This CDR3 is 14 amino acids long. In DNA form, the CDR3 reads TGTGCCAGCAACGCGTTGGAGGGGCGAGAAAAACTGTTTTTT. Amino acids: CASNALEGREKLFF.

CDR3: CASSPGGPGSEQYF. The CDR3 region has the DNA TGCGCCAGCAGCCCGGGGGGCCCCGGGAGTGAGCAGTACTTC. V and J are TRBV5-1 and TRBJ2-7; weak D call: TRBD2 (7 bases). The CDR3 spans 14 residues. Germline V gene data show CDR1 as SGHRS and CDR2 as YFSETQ. Trimming removed 4 bases at V and 7 bases at J, with 18 bases between. The full variable domain, its missing parts supplied by reference TRBV5-1 and TRBJ2-7, is KAGVTQTPRYLIKTRGQQVTLSCSPISGHRSVSWYQQTPGQGLQFLFEYFSETQRNKGNFPGRFSGRQFSNSRSEMNVSTLELGDSALYLCASSPGGPGSEQYFGPGTRLTVT.

The V gene is TRBV5-1, the J gene TRBJ1-6; TRBD1 matches at 9 bases. Losses at the gene ends were 4 bases for V and 5 bases for J; bases not matched to a gene: 7. The CDR3 runs to 16 residues. Germline CDR1 reads SGHRS; CDR2 reads YFSETQ. The CDR3 nucleotides read TGCGCCAGCAGCCGGGGGACAGGGATGGATAATTCACCCCTCCACTTT. It encodes CASSRGTGMDNSPLHF.

The CDR3 region is CASSQPRLAGEADTQYF. DNA for the CDR3: TGCGCCAGCAGCCAACCTCGACTAGCGGGGGAGGCAGATACGCAGTATTTT. The genes are TRBV4-1 and TRBJ2-3; 12 nucleotides match TRBD2. Germline values: CDR1 MGHRA, CDR2 YSYEKL. The CDR3 runs 17 residues. V dropped 2 bases and J dropped 4; count of bases not matched to a gene: 7.

V gene TRBV7-8 combines with J gene TRBJ2-2, with D tentatively TRBD2 (6 bases). The V gene's germline CDR1 is SGHVS and CDR2 FQNEAQ. The CDR3 has 15 amino acids. Trimming took off 7 bases at V and 2 bases at J, with 14 bases between the two ends. CDR3 nucleotide sequence: TGTGCCAGCACAGACAGACTAGGAAACACCGGGGAGCTGTTTTTT. Amino acid sequence: CASTDRLGNTGELFF.

There are a few counts of this clone. The chain combines TRBV30 with TRBJ2-7; D perhaps matches TRBD2 (5 bases). This CDR3 comprises 12 residues. Germline CDR1 is GTSNPN and CDR2 is SVGIG (reference sequence). V lost 4 bases to trimming and J lost 4 bases, with 11 bases between them. This chain's CDR3 is CAWTSPGYEQYF. The DNA of the CDR3 is TGTGCCTGGACATCCCCGGGGTACGAGCAGTACTTC.

The J gene is TRBJ2-5, the V gene TRBV2, with D possibly TRBD1 on 6 matching bases. V dropped 3 bases and J dropped 5 bases, with 19 bases sitting between them. CDR1 and CDR2 (germline): SNHLY, FYNNEI. The CDR3 covers 16 residues. The CDR3 loop reads CASSERGALRGETQYF. As DNA, the CDR3 is TGTGCCAGCAGTGAGAGAGGCGCCCTAAGGGGGGAGACCCAGTACTTC.

The chain recombines TRBV6-4 with TRBJ2-1; D may be TRBD2 (5 bases). The CDR3 extends over 14 amino acids. V lost 0 bases to trimming and J lost 10 bases, with 13 bases between them. Germline CDR1 reads MRHNA; CDR2 reads SNTAGT. The CDR3 here is CASSDSTEGEEQFF. The CDR3 DNA reads TGTGCCAGCAGTGACTCTACTGAGGGTGAGGAGCAGTTCTTC.

The gene calls are TRBV27 and TRBJ2-6, with 9 positions matching TRBD1. The CDR3 contains 12 residues. V shed 6 bases and J 13 bases; nucleotides not matched to a gene: 4. From germline, CDR1 is MNHEY and CDR2 SMNVEV (reference sequence). The CDR3 region has the DNA TGTGCCAGCAGCCCGGGACAGGGAGTCCTGACTTTC. This sequence encodes CASSPGQGVLTF.

The V gene is TRBV7-8, the J gene TRBJ1-4, with D tentatively TRBD1 (5 bases). This CDR3 is built from 17 residues. Germline-derived CDR1 and CDR2 are SGHVS and FQNEAQ. V lost 0 bases and J lost 7, with 18 bases in between. The CDR3 DNA follows: TGTGCCAGCAGCTTAGCCCGAAGGGGCGCCCAGGGTGAAAAACTGTTTTTT. Protein sequence: CASSLARRGAQGEKLFF.